These 21 T cell receptor beta chains share one sample of origin, sequenced in a study of T cells in Graves' hyperthyroidism and ophthalmopathy. Amplified TCR beta CDR3 regions came from RNA transcripts. In the first-round RT-PCR of the TCR CDR3, the HTBI primer set was used. TCRdb called the multiplex PCR reads again in MiXCR, with one record for every CDR3 protein. Found here are about 420,000 distinct CDR3 sequences, 15% to 18% of them singletons; the top ten hold roughly 8%. Material for sequencing was blood. The origin of the receptors is a woman between 18 and 29 years old with Graves' hyperthyroidism.

This clonotype was seen a handful of times. This chain's CDR3 is CSARDRGRGTDTQYF. The CDR3 DNA is TGCAGTGCTAGAGACCGGGGGCGGGGCACAGATACGCAGTATTTT. This chain connects TRBV20-1 to TRBJ2-3; D possibly uses TRBD1 or TRBD2 (6 bases each). Germline CDR1 and CDR2: DFQATT and SNEGSKA (reference sequence). The V gene lost 0 bases and the J gene lost 1 base, with 11 bases spanning the gap. This CDR3 has 15 amino acids.

This chain connects TRBV5-1 to TRBJ1-4, with no clear D. Per the germline V gene, CDR1 is SGHRS and CDR2 is YFSETQ. The CDR3 consists of 13 residues. V shed 7 bases and J shed 2 bases, with 9 bases lying between them. The CDR3 nucleotides read TGCGCCAGCGGACGGGCGACTAATGAAAAACTGTTTTTT. Protein sequence: CASGRATNEKLFF.

The table lists this clonotype with many counts. The chain has TRBV11-2 and TRBJ2-3; D is possibly TRBD1 (6 bases). Germline assignment: CDR1 SGHAT and CDR2 FQNNGV. This CDR3 comprises 16 residues. The V gene lost 4 bases and the J gene lost 4 bases, with 18 bases spanning the gap. In DNA, the CDR3 is TGTGCCAGCAGCTCGCCACAGGGTTTAGTTGCAGATACGCAGTATTTT. Translating gives CASSSPQGLVADTQYF.

The J gene is TRBJ2-7, the V gene TRBV4-2; the match to TRBD2 covers 8 bases. The CDR3 loop spans 14 amino acids. The trim removed 6 bases at V and 6 bases at J, leaving 10 bases unmatched. In germline, CDR1 is LGHNA, CDR2 YNFKEQ. CDR3 coding DNA: TGTGCCAGCAGTCAGTACGGGCTAGCGGGCGAGCAGTACTTC. Residues: CASSQYGLAGEQYF.

This clonotype was recorded many times. In nucleotides, the CDR3 is TGTGCCAGCAGCGCGGGACTAGCGGGAGGGATCCCCTACGAGCAGTACTTC. Amino acid sequence: CASSAGLAGGIPYEQYF. V gene TRBV2 combines with J gene TRBJ2-7, with 16 bases matching TRBD2. The V and J ends lost 6 bases and 2 bases, in that order; junction bases with no gene match: 7. Germline CDR1 is SNHLY and CDR2 is FYNNEI. The CDR3 spans 17 residues.

This chain's CDR3 is CASSLARYGSGNTIYF. CDR3 sequence (DNA): TGTGCCAGCAGCTTGGCCAGGTACGGATCTGGAAACACCATATATTTT. V is TRBV7-6 and J is TRBJ1-3, with D uncertain. Trimming removed 3 bases at V and 1 base at J, with 13 bases between. The CDR3 is 16 residues long. Germline V gene lookup returns CDR1 SGHVS and CDR2 FNYEAQ.

This clonotype came up many times. The V and J genes are TRBV28 and TRBJ1-1; D call uncertain. The CDR3 contains 13 residues. Germline V gives CDR1 MDHEN, CDR2 SYDVKM. The V end lost 3 bases, the J end lost 10 bases, and 15 bases lay between the germline ends. CDR3 sequence (DNA): TGTGCCAGCAGTTTTCCCCCATTTAAGGGAGCTTTCTTT. This translates into CASSFPPFKGAFF. The variable domain in full, completed from reference TRBV28 and TRBJ1-1, reads DVKVTQSSRYLVKRTGEKVFLECVQDMDHENMFWYRQDPGLGLRLIYFSYDVKMKEKGDIPEGYSVSREKKERFSLILESASTNQTSMYLCASSFPPFKGAFFGQGTRLTVV.

This clonotype was counted at least ten times. The J gene is TRBJ2-1, the V gene TRBV12-3 or TRBV12-4; D uncertain. V was clipped by 7 bases and J by 5 bases, with 15 bases between them. The CDR3 runs 14 residues. The CDR3 here is CASTYVRLDNEQFF. The CDR3 DNA is TGTGCCAGCACCTATGTCAGACTGGACAATGAGCAGTTCTTC.

This clonotype has at least ten counts. DNA for the CDR3: TGTGCCAGCAGTGTCCCCGGGACGAAAATTCAGTACTTC. Encoded protein: CASSVPGTKIQYF. The rearrangement uses TRBV27 and TRBJ2-4; the D call may be TRBD1 or TRBD2 (5 bases each). The germline V gene has CDR1 MNHEY and CDR2 SMNVEV (reference sequence). This CDR3 contains 13 residues. V was pared by 5 bases and J by 10 bases, with 15 bases between.

The V gene is TRBV5-6, the J gene TRBJ1-2; TRBD1 is a possible D gene (5 bases). Trimming pared 3 bases from V and 4 bases from J, leaving 10 bases between. CDR1 is SGHDT, CDR2 YYEEEE, per germline. This CDR3 has 13 amino acids. For the CDR3, the DNA is TGTGCCAGCAGCTGGGGGAGCCTCTATGGCTACACCTTC. Residues: CASSWGSLYGYTF. Complete variable domain (other parts from reference TRBV5-6 and TRBJ1-2): DAGVTQSPTHLIKTRGQQVTLRCSPKSGHDTVSWYQQALGQGPQFIFQYYEEEERQRGNFPDRFSGHQFPNYSSELNVNALLLGDSALYLCASSWGSLYGYTFGSGTRLTVV.

This clonotype appeared many times. V is TRBV20-1 and J is TRBJ2-5; 7 nucleotides align to TRBD1. Losses at the gene ends were 2 bases for V and 3 bases for J; bases not matched to a gene: 3. Germline-derived CDR1 and CDR2 are DFQATT and SNEGSKA (reference sequence). The CDR3 has 13 amino acids. The CDR3 reads CSARLTGEETQYF. The CDR3 DNA sequence: TGCAGTGCTAGACTCACAGGGGAAGAGACCCAGTACTTC.

Note on this clonotype: A much more abundant neighbour one base away suggests this may be a read error. The chain joins TRBV20-1 to TRBJ1-2; TRBD1 aligns across 10 bases. The CDR3 contains 16 residues. Per the germline V gene, CDR1 is DFQATT and CDR2 is SNEGSKA (reference sequence). The CDR3: CSARWDRGPITYGHTF. The CDR3 DNA is TGCAGTGCTAGATGGGACAGGGGCCCGATAACCTATGGCCACACCTTC.

This clonotype was recorded many times. The V call is TRBV28, the J call TRBJ1-4; D gene ambiguous. Germline-derived CDR1 and CDR2 are MDHEN and SYDVKM. There are 16 residues in the CDR3. Trimming removed 7 bases from V and 3 bases from J, with 18 bases in between. The CDR3 DNA reads as TGTGCCAGCACCGAATACCAGTCGACGGCTAATGAAAAACTGTTTTTT. Residues: CASTEYQSTANEKLFF.

This clonotype was seen repeatedly, ten times or more. The rearrangement uses TRBV20-1 and TRBJ2-3, with a weak D call TRBD2 (6 bases). V shed 8 bases and J shed 1 base, with 10 bases lying between them. This CDR3 has 12 amino acids. Germline lookup yields CDR1 DFQATT and CDR2 SNEGSKA (reference sequence). The CDR3 DNA reads as TGCAGTCCCCGGAGGGGCACAGATACGCAGTATTTT. Translation gives CSPRRGTDTQYF.

This clonotype has ten or more counts. The chain recombines TRBV20-1 with TRBJ1-6; no clear D gene. Trimming took off 1 base at V and 0 bases at J, with 7 bases between the two ends. Germline CDR1 reads DFQATT; CDR2 reads SNEGSKA (reference sequence). The CDR3 is 15 amino acids. The CDR3 here is CSARVGSSYNSPLHF. In DNA, the CDR3 is TGCAGTGCTAGAGTCGGGAGCTCCTATAATTCACCCCTCCACTTT.

This clonotype was counted many times. The chain has TRBV12-3 or TRBV12-4 and TRBJ1-2; 8 bases are a match to TRBD1. The CDR3 has 13 amino acids. V shed 6 bases, J shed 8 bases, and the junction held 8 bases outside the gene matches. This chain's CDR3 is CASSPDRVKGYTF. The CDR3 DNA sequence: TGTGCCAGCAGCCCGGACAGGGTTAAGGGCTACACCTTC.

The sample holds many counts of this clonotype. This chain uses TRBV20-1 with TRBJ2-3; D not certain. V lost 3 bases and J 2 bases, leaving 6 bases between the germline ends. The CDR3 covers 12 residues. CDR1 is DFQATT and CDR2 is SNEGSKA in the germline V gene (reference sequence). CDR3 residues: CSASSYTDTQYF. CDR3 nucleotide sequence: TGCAGTGCTAGTTCCTACACAGATACGCAGTATTTT.

This clonotype was picked up many times. The genes are TRBV5-1 and TRBJ1-5, with D unresolved. The germline V gene has CDR1 SGHRS and CDR2 YFSETQ. The V gene lost 3 bases and the J gene lost 3 bases, with 10 bases spanning the gap. The CDR3 is 14 residues long. This CDR3 is CASSSDGINQPQHF. DNA for the CDR3: TGCGCCAGCAGCTCGGACGGTATCAATCAGCCCCAGCATTTT.

This clonotype was counted many times. The V gene is TRBV6-1, the J gene TRBJ2-6; D might be TRBD2 (5 bases). V shed 4 bases and J shed 3 bases, with 10 bases lying between them. This CDR3 region has 15 residues. CDR1 is MNHNS, CDR2 SASEGT, per germline. CDR3 amino acids: CASSGSSSGANVLTF. CDR3 sequence (DNA): TGTGCCAGCAGTGGCTCTAGCAGTGGGGCCAACGTCCTGACTTTC.

Many counts were recorded for this clonotype. This rearrangement joins TRBV20-1 to TRBJ1-1, with D uncertain. CDR3 length: 13 residues. Germline values: CDR1 DFQATT, CDR2 SNEGSKA (reference sequence). The V gene lost 5 bases and the J gene lost 1 base, with 11 bases spanning the gap. CDR3: CSAFRESNTEAFF. For the CDR3, the DNA is TGCAGTGCTTTCCGGGAGTCGAACACTGAAGCTTTCTTT.

This clonotype was counted ten times or more. The chain couples TRBV9 to TRBJ2-1; 8 positions agree with TRBD1. Germline CDR1 is SGDLS and CDR2 is YYNGEE. The length of the CDR3 is 19 residues. V lost 0 bases, J lost 7 bases, and 18 bases stayed unmatched. Written as DNA, the CDR3 is TGTGCCAGCAGCGTAGCCTCTAGACAGGGGTTTAGTCAGATGAATGAGCAGTTCTTC. Translating gives CASSVASRQGFSQMNEQFF.